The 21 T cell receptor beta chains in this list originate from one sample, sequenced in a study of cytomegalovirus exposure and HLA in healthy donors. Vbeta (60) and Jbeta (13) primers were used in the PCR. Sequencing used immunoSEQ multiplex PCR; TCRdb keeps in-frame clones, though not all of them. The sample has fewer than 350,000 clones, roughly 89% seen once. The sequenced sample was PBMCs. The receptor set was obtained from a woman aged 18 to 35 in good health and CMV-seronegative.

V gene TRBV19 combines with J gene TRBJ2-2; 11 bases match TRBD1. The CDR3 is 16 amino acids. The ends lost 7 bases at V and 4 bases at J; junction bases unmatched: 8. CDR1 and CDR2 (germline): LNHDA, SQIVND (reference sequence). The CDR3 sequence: CASTNRDRGSTGELFF. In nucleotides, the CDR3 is TGTGCCAGTACCAACCGGGACAGGGGGTCCACCGGGGAGCTGTTTTTT.

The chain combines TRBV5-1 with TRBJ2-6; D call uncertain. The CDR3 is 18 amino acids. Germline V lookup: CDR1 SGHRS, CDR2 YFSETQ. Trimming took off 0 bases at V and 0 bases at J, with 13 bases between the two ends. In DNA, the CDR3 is TGCGCCAGCAGCTTGGGAGCCCAGGCGAGCTCTGGGGCCAACGTCCTGACTTTC. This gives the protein CASSLGAQASSGANVLTF.

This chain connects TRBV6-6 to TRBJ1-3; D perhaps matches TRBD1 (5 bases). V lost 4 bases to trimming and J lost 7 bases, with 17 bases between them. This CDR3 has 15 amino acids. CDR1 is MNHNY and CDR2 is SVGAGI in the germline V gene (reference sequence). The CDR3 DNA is TGTGCCAGCAGTTCCGGGACTCCCTCGTGGAACACCATATATTTT. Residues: CASSSGTPSWNTIYF.

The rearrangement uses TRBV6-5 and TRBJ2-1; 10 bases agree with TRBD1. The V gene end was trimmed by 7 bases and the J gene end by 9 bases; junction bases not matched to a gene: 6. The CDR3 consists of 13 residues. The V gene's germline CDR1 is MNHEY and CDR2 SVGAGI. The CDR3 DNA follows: TGTGCCAGCACCACCGGGACAGGGGTTGAGCAGTTCTTC. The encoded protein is CASTTGTGVEQFF.

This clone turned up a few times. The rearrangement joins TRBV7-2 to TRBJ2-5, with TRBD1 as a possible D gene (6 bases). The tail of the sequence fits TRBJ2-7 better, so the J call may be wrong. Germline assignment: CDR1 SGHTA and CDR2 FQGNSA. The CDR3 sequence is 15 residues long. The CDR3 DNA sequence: TGTGCCAGCAGAGACCGGCAGGGGCCTTCCTACGAGCAGTACTTC. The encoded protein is CASRDRQGPSYEQYF.

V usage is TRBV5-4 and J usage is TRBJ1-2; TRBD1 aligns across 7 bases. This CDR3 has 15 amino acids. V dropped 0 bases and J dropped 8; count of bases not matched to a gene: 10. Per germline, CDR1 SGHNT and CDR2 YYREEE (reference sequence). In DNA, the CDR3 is TGTGCCAGCAGCTTGGGGACAGGAAGATTGGAAGGCTACACCTTC. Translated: CASSLGTGRLEGYTF.

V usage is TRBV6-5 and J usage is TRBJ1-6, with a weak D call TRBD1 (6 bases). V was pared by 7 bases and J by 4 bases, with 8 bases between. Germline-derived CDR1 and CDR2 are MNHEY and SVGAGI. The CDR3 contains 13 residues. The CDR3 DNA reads TGTGCCAGCAACAGGGTATATAATTCACCCCTCCACTTT. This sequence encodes CASNRVYNSPLHF.

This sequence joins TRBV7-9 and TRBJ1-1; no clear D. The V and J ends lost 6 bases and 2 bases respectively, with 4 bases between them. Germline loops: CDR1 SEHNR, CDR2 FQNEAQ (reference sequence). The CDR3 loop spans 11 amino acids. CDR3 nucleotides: TGTGCCAGCAGACAAAACACTGAAGCTTTCTTT. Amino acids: CASRQNTEAFF.

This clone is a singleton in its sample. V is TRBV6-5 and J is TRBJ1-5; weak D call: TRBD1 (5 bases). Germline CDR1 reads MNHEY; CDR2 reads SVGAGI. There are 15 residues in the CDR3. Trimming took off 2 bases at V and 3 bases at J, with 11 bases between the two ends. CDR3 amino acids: CASSYGAGYNQPQHF. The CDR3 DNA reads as TGTGCCAGCAGTTACGGGGCAGGATACAATCAGCCCCAGCATTTT.

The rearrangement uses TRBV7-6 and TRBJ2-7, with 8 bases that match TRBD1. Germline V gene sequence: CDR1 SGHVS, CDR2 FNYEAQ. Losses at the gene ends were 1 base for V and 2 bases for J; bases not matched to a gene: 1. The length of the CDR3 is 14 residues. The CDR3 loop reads CASSLETGAYEQYF. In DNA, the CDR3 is TGTGCCAGCAGCTTAGAGACAGGGGCCTACGAGCAGTACTTC.

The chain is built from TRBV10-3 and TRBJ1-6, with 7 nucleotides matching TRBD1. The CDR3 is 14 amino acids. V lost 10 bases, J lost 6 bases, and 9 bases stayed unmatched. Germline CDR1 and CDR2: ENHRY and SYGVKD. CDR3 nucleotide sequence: TGTGCCACCCTCGACAGGGAGCGTAATTCACCCCTCCACTTT. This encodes CATLDRERNSPLHF.

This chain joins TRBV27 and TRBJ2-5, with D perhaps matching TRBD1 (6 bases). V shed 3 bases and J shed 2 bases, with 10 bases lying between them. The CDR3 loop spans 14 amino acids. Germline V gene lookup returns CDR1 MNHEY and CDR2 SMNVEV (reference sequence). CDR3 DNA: TGTGCCAGCAGTTTCAGGACAGCGCAAGAGACCCAGTACTTC. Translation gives CASSFRTAQETQYF.

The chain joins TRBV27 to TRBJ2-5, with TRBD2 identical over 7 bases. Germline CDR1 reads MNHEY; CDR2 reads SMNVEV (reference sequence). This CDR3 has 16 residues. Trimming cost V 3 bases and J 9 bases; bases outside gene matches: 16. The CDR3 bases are TGTGCCAGCAGTTTCGGGGGGACGCCTCTTACGGGGCCCCAGTACTTC. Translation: CASSFGGTPLTGPQYF.

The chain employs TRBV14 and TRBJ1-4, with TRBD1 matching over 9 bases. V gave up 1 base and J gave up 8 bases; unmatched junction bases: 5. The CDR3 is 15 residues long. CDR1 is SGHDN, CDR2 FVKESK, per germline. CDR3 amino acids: CASSQGTGEWEKLFF. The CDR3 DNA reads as TGTGCCAGCAGCCAAGGGACAGGGGAGTGGGAAAAACTGTTTTTT.

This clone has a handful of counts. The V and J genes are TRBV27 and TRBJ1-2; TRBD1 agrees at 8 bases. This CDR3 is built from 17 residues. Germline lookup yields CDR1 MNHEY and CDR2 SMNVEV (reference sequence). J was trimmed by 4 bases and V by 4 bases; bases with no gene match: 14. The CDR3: CASSSETGTGFFYGYTF. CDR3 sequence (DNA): TGTGCCAGCAGTTCGGAGACCGGGACAGGATTCTTCTATGGCTACACCTTC.

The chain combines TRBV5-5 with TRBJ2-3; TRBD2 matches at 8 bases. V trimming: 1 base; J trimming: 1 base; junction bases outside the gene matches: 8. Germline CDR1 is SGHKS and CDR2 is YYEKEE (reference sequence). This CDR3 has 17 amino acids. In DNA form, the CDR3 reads TGTGCCAGCAGCTTGATCGGCTTGCGGGGGGGCACAGATACGCAGTATTTT. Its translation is CASSLIGLRGGTDTQYF.

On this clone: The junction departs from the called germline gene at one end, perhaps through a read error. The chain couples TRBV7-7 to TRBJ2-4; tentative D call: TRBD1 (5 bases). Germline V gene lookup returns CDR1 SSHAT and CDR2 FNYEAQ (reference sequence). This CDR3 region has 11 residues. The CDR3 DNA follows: TGTGCTAGCAGCTTAATGGGGCTGTGGTACTTC. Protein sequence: CASSLMGLWYF.

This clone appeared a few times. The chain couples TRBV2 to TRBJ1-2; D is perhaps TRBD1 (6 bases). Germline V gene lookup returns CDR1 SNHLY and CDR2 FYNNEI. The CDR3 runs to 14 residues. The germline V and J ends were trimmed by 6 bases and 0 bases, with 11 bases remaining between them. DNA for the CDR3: TGTGCCAGCAGAAGACAGGCTCCTAACTATGGCTACACCTTC. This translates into CASRRQAPNYGYTF.

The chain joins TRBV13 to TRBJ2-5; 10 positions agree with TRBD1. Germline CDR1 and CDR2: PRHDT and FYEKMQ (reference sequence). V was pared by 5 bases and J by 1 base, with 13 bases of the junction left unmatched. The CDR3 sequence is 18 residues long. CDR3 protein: CASSQVDRGYISQETQYF. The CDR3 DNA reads TGTGCCAGCAGCCAGGTGGACAGGGGGTATATTTCCCAAGAGACCCAGTACTTC.

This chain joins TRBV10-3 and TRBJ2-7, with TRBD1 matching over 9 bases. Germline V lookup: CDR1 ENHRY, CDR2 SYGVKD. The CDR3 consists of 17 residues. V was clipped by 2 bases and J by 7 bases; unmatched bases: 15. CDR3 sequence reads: CAISEPAGTGYSVEQYF. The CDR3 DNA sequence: TGTGCCATCAGTGAGCCCGCCGGGACAGGGTATTCCGTGGAGCAGTACTTC.

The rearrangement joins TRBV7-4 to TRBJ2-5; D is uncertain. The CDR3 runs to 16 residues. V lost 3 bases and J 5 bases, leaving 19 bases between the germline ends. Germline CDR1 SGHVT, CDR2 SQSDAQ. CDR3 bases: TGTGCCAGCAGCTTCCGTCGGCTTAGGAGAAGGGAGACCCAGTACTTC. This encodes CASSFRRLRRRETQYF.